These T cell receptor beta chains were read from a single sample in a study of T cell changes during pregnancy in multiple sclerosis. The data were produced by immunoSEQ multiplex PCR, yet TCRdb's version contains in-frame clones alone and is incomplete. The sample lists around 29,000 clones, approximately 90% occurring once. This specimen was CD8+ T cells from peripheral blood mononuclear cells, taken before pregnancy. The receptors come from a female donor with multiple sclerosis, enrolled in a pregnancy study. Both conserved end residues are part of each CDR3. For some rows the clone size is stated as once, few or many, or as a class when expanded; others skip it.

clone size: NA; V gene: TRBV11-2; CDR3 protein: CASSTGTGSYEQYF
clone size: few; V gene: TRBV7-9; CDR3 protein: CASSKQGDYGYTF
clone size: NA; V gene: TRBV19; CDR3 protein: CASRTSGQGGYEQYF
clone size: NA; V gene: TRBV6-4; CDR3 protein: CASSDWGAGGTLYNEQFF
clone size: once; V gene: TRBV27; CDR3 protein: CASSLREQYEQYF
clone size: NA; V gene: TRBV9; CDR3 protein: CASSVGKGGINEQFF
clone size: NA; V gene: TRBV4-1; CDR3 protein: CASSLRQFDSYEQYF
clone size: few; V gene: TRBV10-3; CDR3 protein: CAITPLAGDEQFF
clone size: NA; V gene: TRBV15; CDR3 protein: CATSRDSGGADTQYF
clone size: NA; V gene: TRBV7-9; CDR3 protein: CASSSAGTGYVLTF
clone size: NA; V gene: TRBV7-9; CDR3 protein: CASSSGQDFSYEQYF
clone size: NA; V gene: TRBV27; CDR3 protein: CASSPLGRIVADTQYF
clone size: NA; V gene: TRBV29-1; CDR3 protein: CSVDHPGTGDNYGYTF
clone size: NA; V gene: TRBV5-1; CDR3 protein: CASRGGAQWDGLNTEAFF
clone size: NA; V gene: TRBV19; CDR3 protein: CASSILAGVSYEQYF
clone size: once; V gene: TRBV2; CDR3 protein: CATTVAAGTQYF
clone size: NA; V gene: TRBV9; CDR3 protein: CASSSRGDEQFF
clone size: NA; V gene: TRBV4-1; CDR3 protein: CASSQDPGAGRPQHF
clone size: NA; V gene: TRBV4-1; CDR3 protein: CASSQGGFLDEQYF
clone size: NA; V gene: TRBV5-1; CDR3 protein: CASSRQVNMGNTEAFF
clone size: NA; V gene: TRBV10-3; CDR3 protein: CAISEYYLAGERDEQYF
clone size: NA; V gene: TRBV27; CDR3 protein: CASSLDEGDTEAFF
clone size: NA; V gene: TRBV7-9; CDR3 protein: CASSLLTESNTEAFF
clone size: NA; V gene: TRBV5-8; CDR3 protein: CASTPLGGGLSDTQYF
clone size: once; V gene: TRBV6-1; CDR3 protein: CASSALAGVNTGELFF
clone size: NA; V gene: TRBV4-1; CDR3 protein: CASSQETMAVSYNEQFF
clone size: once; V gene: TRBV5-5; CDR3 protein: CASSPSDGYEQYF
clone size: once; V gene: TRBV5-1; CDR3 protein: CASSLYSSSTDTQYF
clone size: once; V gene: TRBV4-1; CDR3 protein: CASSFRGGAGDTQYF
clone size: NA; V gene: TRBV5-4; CDR3 protein: CASSLGLGAQNYEQYF
clone size: once; V gene: TRBV4-3; CDR3 protein: CASSQETGSIEQYF
clone size: NA; V gene: TRBV7-8; CDR3 protein: CASGPDTQYF
clone size: few; V gene: TRBV18; CDR3 protein: CASSPNGGIGGYTF
clone size: NA; V gene: TRBV4-3; CDR3 protein: CASSPSGTGLDGYTF
clone size: NA; V gene: TRBV5-8; CDR3 protein: CASSLPKRGVTGELFF
clone size: NA; V gene: TRBV27; CDR3 protein: CASSPGGSGQPQHF
clone size: NA; V gene: TRBV7-2; CDR3 protein: CASSLSGGRIISGNTIYF
clone size: NA; V gene: TRBV27; CDR3 protein: CASSLGMRGSFYEQYF
clone size: NA; V gene: TRBV14; CDR3 protein: CASSPYTGDRYTEAFF
clone size: NA; V gene: TRBV4-2; CDR3 protein: CASSQDTGDSSGNTIYF
clone size: NA; V gene: TRBV4-2; CDR3 protein: CASSQGSEQYF
clone size: NA; V gene: TRBV11-1; CDR3 protein: CASSSSTVGIYGYTF
clone size: once; V gene: TRBV6-1; CDR3 protein: CASSESPTGYGYTF
clone size: NA; V gene: TRBV4-3; CDR3 protein: CASSLSGGAGDTQYF
clone size: NA; V gene: TRBV2; CDR3 protein: CASKIQAAYYEQYF
clone size: NA; V gene: TRBV30; CDR3 protein: CAWTTDAYGYTF
clone size: NA; V gene: TRBV15; CDR3 protein: CATSSGQGIYNEQFF
clone size: few; V gene: TRBV10-3; CDR3 protein: CAMAGTGYNEQFF